A single sample is the source of the 5 T cell receptor beta chains below, sequenced in a study of glioma-infiltrating T cells after dendritic cell vaccination. Assay: immunoSEQ multiplex PCR; the TCRdb copy retains only in-frame clones and omits some. The sample has some 87,000 clones; roughly 84% are singletons. Here the sequenced sample was blood, taken before dendritic cell vaccination. All receptors come from a human donor with glioblastoma.

The chain carries TRBV5-1 and TRBJ2-1, with TRBD1 matching 7 bases. Germline CDR1 SGHRS, CDR2 YFSETQ. J was trimmed by 3 bases and V by 4 bases; bases with no gene match: 4. The length of the CDR3 is 14 residues. CDR3 nucleotides: TGCGCCAGCAGCCCCTGGGACAGCTACAATGAGCAGTTCTTC. Translated, it gives CASSPWDSYNEQFF.

The chain couples TRBV10-3 to TRBJ1-2, with D unresolved. The CDR3 length is 12 residues. Trimming stripped 6 bases from V and 4 bases from J, with 9 bases between. The germline V gene has CDR1 ENHRY and CDR2 SYGVKD. CDR3 region: CAISGSVYGYTF. DNA for the CDR3: TGTGCCATCAGCGGTAGCGTCTATGGCTACACCTTC.

The V and J genes are TRBV25-1 and TRBJ1-4; D unclear. The V gene lost 0 bases and the J gene lost 10 bases, with 9 bases spanning the gap. CDR1 and CDR2 (germline): MGHDK, SYGVNS. The CDR3 runs to 13 residues. The CDR3 loop is CASSEYQRVKLFF. CDR3 nucleotides: TGTGCCAGCAGTGAATATCAGCGGGTAAAACTGTTTTTT.

This chain uses TRBV25-1 with TRBJ2-3; D is possibly TRBD2 (6 bases). This CDR3 comprises 14 residues. Trimming removed 3 bases from V and 8 bases from J, with 15 bases in between. CDR1 and CDR2 (germline): MGHDK, SYGVNS. The CDR3 coding sequence is TGTGCCAGCAGTGAGGACTACTATGGCGGTACGCAGTATTTT. This gives the protein CASSEDYYGGTQYF.

The chain joins TRBV5-6 to TRBJ2-7, with D unclear. The CDR3 consists of 11 residues. Germline V gives CDR1 SGHDT, CDR2 YYEEEE. Trimming shortened V by 7 bases and J by 6 bases, and 11 bases separated the two germline ends. This CDR3 reads CASGPLGEQYF. The DNA for the CDR3 is TGTGCCAGCGGGCCCTTAGGCGAGCAGTACTTC.